This is a list of T cell receptor beta chains from one sample in a study of blood T cell repertoires in COVID-19. Only in-frame clones appear in the TCRdb table, and some are missing; sequencing was by immunoSEQ multiplex PCR. The table records roughly 160,000 clones, about 87% of them present only once. The sample consisted of peripheral blood. The receptors stem from a man aged 60 to 69 with COVID-19, enrolled during active disease. Both conserved end residues are part of each CDR3.

V: TRBV5-1; CDR3: CASSLGFGTEDTEAFF
V: TRBV4-3; CDR3: CASSQDRGMYGYTF
V: TRBV11-2; CDR3: CASSRSSFSTDTQYF
V: TRBV6-6; CDR3: CASRKEGTEAFF
V: TRBV5-5; CDR3: CASSLRQGAGGELFF
V: TRBV5-6; CDR3: CASSPVGGTTDTQYF
V: TRBV7-2; CDR3: CASSLAPNGGTNTGELFF
V: TRBV5-1; CDR3: CASSLGRGETQYF
V: TRBV4-3; CDR3: CASSQDYREYEQYF
V: TRBV18; CDR3: CASSLLDRVWNSPLHF
V: TRBV29-1; CDR3: CSVQGQPNTEAFF
V: TRBV5-6; CDR3: CASSLLTSAQLNTDTQYF
V: TRBV30; CDR3: CAWRAALSGNTGELFF
V: TRBV6-5; CDR3: CASNPGQGARAFF
V: TRBV7-2; CDR3: CASSPLAGDIRYF
V: TRBV7-8; CDR3: CASSDRRVSGNTIYF
V: TRBV2; CDR3: CASSDFKPSGELFF
V: TRBV28; CDR3: CASSAPDRSNQPQHF
V: TRBV24-1; CDR3: CATPQIRGITIYF
V: TRBV10-3; CDR3: CAISALAGVETQYF
V: TRBV5-6; CDR3: CASSPGQGSYEQYF